These 13 T cell receptor beta chains were sequenced from one sample in a study of T cell changes during pregnancy in multiple sclerosis. Clones were read by immunoSEQ multiplex PCR, and TCRdb kept only the in-frame ones, dropping some. Of 40,000 to 60,000 clones in the sample, roughly nine tenths were seen once. The material sequenced was CD8+ T cells from peripheral blood mononuclear cells, taken after pregnancy. These receptors were obtained from a female donor with multiple sclerosis, enrolled in a pregnancy study.

The chain uses TRBV9 and TRBJ1-5, with 7 bases matching TRBD1. After removal of 4 bases from V and 7 bases from J, the junction contained 8 bases not matched to a gene. The germline V gene has CDR1 SGDLS and CDR2 YYNGEE. This CDR3 spans 14 amino acids. The CDR3 here is CASSTGTAGQPQHF. For the CDR3, the DNA is TGTGCCAGCAGCACAGGGACAGCCGGGCAGCCCCAGCATTTT.

This chain connects TRBV27 to TRBJ1-2; 11 bases are shared with TRBD1. The CDR3 is made up of 14 amino acids. The germline gives CDR1 MNHEY, CDR2 SMNVEV (reference sequence). The CDR3 loop is CCLSWGQGVYGYTF. CDR3 bases: TGTTGCCTGAGCTGGGGACAGGGGGTGTATGGCTACACCTTC.

The rearrangement uses TRBV5-4 and TRBJ2-5; TRBD1 might be the D (7 bases). V was trimmed by 2 bases and J by 5 bases, leaving 13 bases between them. The CDR3 consists of 14 residues. Germline loops: CDR1 SGHNT, CDR2 YYREEE (reference sequence). The CDR3 loop reads CASSFAGGPETQYF. The CDR3, as DNA: TGTGCCAGCAGCTTTGCAGGGGGGCCGGAGACCCAGTACTTC.

The chain joins TRBV2 to TRBJ2-7; D may be TRBD2 (6 bases). V gave up 3 bases and J gave up 2 bases, with 11 bases separating them. This CDR3 has 14 amino acids. Germline V gives CDR1 SNHLY, CDR2 FYNNEI. The chain's CDR3 is CASSEGGGTYEQYF. Here the CDR3 DNA reads TGTGCCAGCAGTGAGGGGGGTGGGACCTACGAGCAGTACTTC.

This sequence joins TRBV7-6 and TRBJ1-1; the D is unclear. The CDR3 has 14 amino acids. V was trimmed by 1 base and J by 4 bases, leaving 10 bases between them. Germline V gene sequence: CDR1 SGHVS, CDR2 FNYEAQ. As DNA, the CDR3 is TGTGCCAGCAGCTTAGACGTGGGCTTCACTGAAGCTTTCTTT. Protein sequence: CASSLDVGFTEAFF.

V and J are TRBV2 and TRBJ1-1; weak D call: TRBD1 (6 bases). From germline, CDR1 is SNHLY and CDR2 FYNNEI. V was shortened by 5 bases and J by 10 bases, with 8 bases between the two germline ends. This CDR3 contains 10 residues. In DNA form, the CDR3 reads TGTGCCAGCAGTCAGGGGAGAGCTTTCTTT. Its translation is CASSQGRAFF.

This clone was seen a few times. The chain has TRBV15 and TRBJ1-2; the match to TRBD1 covers 7 bases. The CDR3 totals 15 residues. Germline V gives CDR1 LNHNV, CDR2 YYDKDF (reference sequence). The V and J ends lost 4 bases and 4 bases, in that order; junction bases with no gene match: 9. CDR3 DNA sequence: TGTGCCACCAGCACGGCGACAGGGCTCGGCTATGGCTACACCTTC. Translated, it gives CATSTATGLGYGYTF.

This clone was counted a few times. The chain joins TRBV9 to TRBJ1-1; TRBD1 aligns across 7 bases. CDR3 length: 14 residues. Germline assignment: CDR1 SGDLS and CDR2 YYNGEE. The ends lost 4 bases at V and 5 bases at J; junction bases unmatched: 8. The CDR3 nucleotides read TGTGCCAGCAGCCCCTGGACAGGAATGACTGAAGCTTTCTTT. This codes for CASSPWTGMTEAFF. Complete variable domain (other parts from reference TRBV9 and TRBJ1-1): DSGVTQTPKHLITATGQRVTLRCSPRSGDLSVYWYQQSLDQGLQFLIQYYNGEERAKGNILERFSAQQFPDLHSELNLSSLELGDSALYFCASSPWTGMTEAFFGQGTRLTVV.

The rearrangement uses TRBV15 and TRBJ2-2; weak D call: TRBD2 (6 bases). V shed 7 bases and J shed 6 bases, with 15 bases lying between them. Germline loops: CDR1 LNHNV, CDR2 YYDKDF (reference sequence). CDR3 length equals 14 residues. The CDR3 here is CATTVRRDSGELFF. In DNA form, the CDR3 reads TGTGCCACCACCGTGCGGAGGGATTCCGGGGAGCTGTTTTTT.

The chain joins TRBV5-6 to TRBJ2-7; possibly TRBD1 for D (6 bases). The CDR3 sequence is 14 residues long. Germline-derived CDR1 and CDR2 are SGHDT and YYEEEE. V lost 4 bases and J 2 bases, leaving 13 bases between the germline ends. CDR3 amino acids: CASSQGTAPYEQYF. The CDR3 DNA reads TGTGCCAGCAGCCAGGGGACGGCCCCCTACGAGCAGTACTTC.

The CDR3 nucleotides are TGCGCCAGCAGCGCGGGACAGGGGGGGTACGGCGCTGAAGCTTTCTTT. Protein sequence: CASSAGQGGYGAEAFF. The genes are TRBV10-1 and TRBJ1-1; TRBD1 agrees at 11 bases. J lost 6 bases, V lost 6 bases, and 12 bases had no gene match. This CDR3 contains 16 residues. From germline, CDR1 is WNHNN and CDR2 SYGVQD (reference sequence).

The chain links TRBV7-2 to TRBJ2-7; TRBD1 agrees at 12 bases. The CDR3 is made up of 15 amino acids. Germline values: CDR1 SGHTA, CDR2 FQGNSA. The trim removed 5 bases at V and 3 bases at J, leaving 5 bases unmatched. The CDR3 DNA follows: TGTGCCAGCAGCCGGGGACAGGGGGCCCTCTACGAGCAGTACTTC. Its protein product is CASSRGQGALYEQYF.

The chain uses TRBV12-5 and TRBJ2-5; D gene uncertain. V lost 5 bases, J lost 5 bases, and 9 bases lay in between. The CDR3 sequence is 12 residues long. The germline V gene encodes CDR1 LGHNT and CDR2 FRNRAP. The CDR3: CASGPDRETQYF. Written as DNA, the CDR3 is TGTGCTAGTGGTCCCGATCGGGAGACCCAGTACTTC.